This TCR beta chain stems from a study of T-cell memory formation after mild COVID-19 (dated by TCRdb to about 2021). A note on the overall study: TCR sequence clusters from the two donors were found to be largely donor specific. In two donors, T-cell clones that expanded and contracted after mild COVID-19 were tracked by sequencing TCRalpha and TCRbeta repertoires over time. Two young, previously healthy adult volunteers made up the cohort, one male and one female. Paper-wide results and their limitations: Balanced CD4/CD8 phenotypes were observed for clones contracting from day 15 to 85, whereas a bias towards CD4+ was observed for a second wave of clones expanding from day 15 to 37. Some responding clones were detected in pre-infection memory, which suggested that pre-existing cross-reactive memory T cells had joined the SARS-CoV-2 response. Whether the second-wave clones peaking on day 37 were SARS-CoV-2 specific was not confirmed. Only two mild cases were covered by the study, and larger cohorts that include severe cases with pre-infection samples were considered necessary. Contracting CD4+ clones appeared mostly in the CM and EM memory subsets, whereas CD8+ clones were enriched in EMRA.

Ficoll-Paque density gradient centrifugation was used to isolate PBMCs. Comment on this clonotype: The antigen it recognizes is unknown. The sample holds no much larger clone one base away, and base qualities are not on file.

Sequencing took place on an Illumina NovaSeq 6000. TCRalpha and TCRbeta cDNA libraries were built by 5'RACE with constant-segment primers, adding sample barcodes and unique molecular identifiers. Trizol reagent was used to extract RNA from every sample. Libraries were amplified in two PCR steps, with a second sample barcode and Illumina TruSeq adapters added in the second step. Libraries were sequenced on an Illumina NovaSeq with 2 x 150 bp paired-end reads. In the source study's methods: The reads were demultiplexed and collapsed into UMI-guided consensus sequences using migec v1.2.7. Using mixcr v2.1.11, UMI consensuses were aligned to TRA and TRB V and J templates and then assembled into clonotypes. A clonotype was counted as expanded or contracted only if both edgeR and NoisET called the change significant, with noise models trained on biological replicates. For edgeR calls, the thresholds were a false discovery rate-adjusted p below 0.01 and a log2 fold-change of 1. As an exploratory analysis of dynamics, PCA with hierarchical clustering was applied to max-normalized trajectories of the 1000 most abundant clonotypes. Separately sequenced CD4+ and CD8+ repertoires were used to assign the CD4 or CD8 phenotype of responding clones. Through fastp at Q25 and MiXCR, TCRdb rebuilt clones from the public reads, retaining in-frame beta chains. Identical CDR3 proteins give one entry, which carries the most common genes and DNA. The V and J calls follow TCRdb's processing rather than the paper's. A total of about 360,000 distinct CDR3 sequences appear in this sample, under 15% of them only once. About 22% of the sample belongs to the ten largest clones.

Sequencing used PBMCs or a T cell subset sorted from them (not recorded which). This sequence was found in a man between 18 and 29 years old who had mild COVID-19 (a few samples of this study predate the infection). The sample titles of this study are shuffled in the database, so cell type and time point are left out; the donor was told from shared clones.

The bases read TGTGCCTGGGACAGAAGTAATGAGCAGTTCTTC. It encodes CAWDRSNEQFF. Recombination connected TRBV30 to TRBJ2-1, and the D gene may be TRBD1, 5 bases matching. From a lookup of the germline V gene (reference sequence), CDR1 and CDR2 are GTSNPN and SVGIG. From its cysteine to its phenylalanine, the CDR3 spans 11 amino acids. Solely the CDR3 DNA is kept, with 33 bases framed from the first base. V lost 5 bases and J lost 7 bases; the stretch between them is 9 bases long. Beyond the CDR3, the reference TRBV30 and TRBJ2-1 genes provide the residues; the full variable domain reads: SQTIHQWPATLVQPVGSPLSLECTVEGTSNPNLYWYRQAAGRGLQLLFYSVGIGQISSEVPQNLSASRPQDRQFILSSKKLLLSDSGFYLCAWDRSNEQFFGPGTRLTVL.